This T cell receptor (beta chain) was recorded in a study of T cell repertoires in cytomegalovirus infection. Overall study context: Indications of both CMV infection and matching HLA type were provided by public TCR beta signatures.

Germline lookup yields CDR1 DFQATT and CDR2 SNEGSKA (reference sequence). The CDR3 spans 14 residues. With V trimmed by 3 bases and J by 8 bases, 5 bases remained unmatched. Concerning this clonotype: Its antigen remains unidentified.

A single record per CDR3 protein comes from TCRdb applying MiXCR to the reads. The sample includes around 360,000 distinct CDR3 sequences, just under 35% of them seen just once. The specimen comprised cultured PBMCs, sampled from culture after CMV antigen stimulation. The TCR comes from a human donor in good health (CMV status not recorded). Some clones in this sample may be carry-over from other donors' samples. The chain is built from TRBV20-1 and TRBJ2-1, with 12 positions matching TRBD2. CDR3 region: CSASRLAGVDEQFF. The DNA of the CDR3 is TGCAGTGCTAGCCGACTAGCGGGAGTGGATGAGCAGTTCTTC.